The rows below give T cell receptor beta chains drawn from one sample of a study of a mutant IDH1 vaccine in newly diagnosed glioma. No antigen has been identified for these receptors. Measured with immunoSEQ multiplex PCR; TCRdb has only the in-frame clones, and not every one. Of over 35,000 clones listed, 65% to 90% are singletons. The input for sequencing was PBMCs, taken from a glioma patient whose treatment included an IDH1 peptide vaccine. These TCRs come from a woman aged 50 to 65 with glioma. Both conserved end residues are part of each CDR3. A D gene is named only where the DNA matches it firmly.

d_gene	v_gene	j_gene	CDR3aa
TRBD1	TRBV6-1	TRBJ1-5	CASSTGVPNQPQHF
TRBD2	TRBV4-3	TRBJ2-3	CASSQDVTSGGTPDTQYF
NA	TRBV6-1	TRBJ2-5	CASSEGLTPGQYF
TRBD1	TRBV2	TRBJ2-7	CASRRTGLYEQYF
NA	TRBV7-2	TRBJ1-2	CASSFIQGPYGYTF
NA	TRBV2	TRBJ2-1	CASNVGVNEQFF
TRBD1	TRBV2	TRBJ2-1	CASSAPDRGYNEQFF
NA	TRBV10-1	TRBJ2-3	CASSEGDLRYSTDTQYF
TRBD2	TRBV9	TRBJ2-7	CASSGGGGYEQYF
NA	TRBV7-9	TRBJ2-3	CASSLASGSGTQYF
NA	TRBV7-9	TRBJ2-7	CASSLAPYEQYF
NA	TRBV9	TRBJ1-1	CASSVGSMNTEAFF
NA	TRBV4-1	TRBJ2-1	CASSQDVPSGKYNEQFF
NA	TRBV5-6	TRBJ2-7	CASSLPTAYEQYF